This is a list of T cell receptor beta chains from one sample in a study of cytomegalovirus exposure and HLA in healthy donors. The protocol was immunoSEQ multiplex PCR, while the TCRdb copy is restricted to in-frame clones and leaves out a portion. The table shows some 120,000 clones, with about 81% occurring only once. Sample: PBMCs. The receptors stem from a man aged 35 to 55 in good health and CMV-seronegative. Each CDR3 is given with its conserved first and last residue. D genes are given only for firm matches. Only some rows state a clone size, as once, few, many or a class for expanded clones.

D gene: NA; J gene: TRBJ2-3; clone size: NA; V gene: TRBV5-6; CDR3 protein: CASSLSLPQVTQYF
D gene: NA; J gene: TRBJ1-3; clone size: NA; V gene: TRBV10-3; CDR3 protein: CAISGQGSTIYF
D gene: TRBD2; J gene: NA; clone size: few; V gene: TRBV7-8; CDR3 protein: CASSLFAGGYEQYF
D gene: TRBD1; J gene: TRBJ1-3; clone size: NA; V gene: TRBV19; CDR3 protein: CASSKQGVSGNTIYF
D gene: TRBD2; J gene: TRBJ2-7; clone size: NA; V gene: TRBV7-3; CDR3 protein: CASSTRGGHEQYF
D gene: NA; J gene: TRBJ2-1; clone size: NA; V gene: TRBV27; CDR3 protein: CASTPFAVAYNEQFF
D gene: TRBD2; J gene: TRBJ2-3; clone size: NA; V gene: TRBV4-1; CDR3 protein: CASSRGGGASDTQYF
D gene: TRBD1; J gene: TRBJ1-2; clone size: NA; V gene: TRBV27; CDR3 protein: CASSPDRVNYGYTF
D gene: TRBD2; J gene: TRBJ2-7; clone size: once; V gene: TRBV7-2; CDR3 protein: CASSPSLRTRGYEQYF
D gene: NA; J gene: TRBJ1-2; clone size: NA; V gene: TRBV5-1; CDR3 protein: CASSREGGEGGYTF
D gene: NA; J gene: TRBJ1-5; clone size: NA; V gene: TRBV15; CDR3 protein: CATSRDLRADGQPQHF
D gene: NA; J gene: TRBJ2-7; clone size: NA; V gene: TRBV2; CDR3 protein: CASSEQVYEQYF
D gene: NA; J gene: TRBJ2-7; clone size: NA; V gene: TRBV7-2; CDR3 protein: CASSLARDFYEQYF
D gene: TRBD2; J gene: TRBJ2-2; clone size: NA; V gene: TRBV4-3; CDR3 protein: CASSQAPLAGGGGELFF
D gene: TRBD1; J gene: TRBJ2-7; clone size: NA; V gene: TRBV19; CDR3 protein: CASSPPDRLEQYF
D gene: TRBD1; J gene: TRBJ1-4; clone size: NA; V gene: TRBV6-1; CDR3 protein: CASSPLTGGDEKLFF
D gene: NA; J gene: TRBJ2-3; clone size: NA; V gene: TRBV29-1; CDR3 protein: CSVPSGHTDTQYF
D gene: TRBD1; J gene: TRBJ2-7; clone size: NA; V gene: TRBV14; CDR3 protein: CASSQDLGTVFYEQYF